What follows is one T cell receptor beta chain and its context. Its matching antigen is unknown. Unmatched junction bases numbered 6, after V lost 1 base and J lost 2 bases. The CDR3 is 16 residues long. CDR1 is MGHRA, CDR2 YSYEKL, per germline. Using immunoSEQ multiplex PCR, the repertoire was profiled, and TCRdb retains in-frame clones only, with some absent. The sample lists 130,000 or so clones; more than 80% were seen once. The data are from a study of T cell responses to AZD1222 COVID-19 vaccine. Notes on the study in general: Possibly, clonal diversity was underestimated; donors were largely white British and included more females.

The clonotype comes from an adult in good health. This material consisted of peripheral blood, taken on day 0 of AZD1222 vaccination. The chain carries TRBV4-1 and TRBJ2-5, with 8 bases lining up with TRBD2. CDR3 in DNA: TGCGCCAGCAGCCAAGCCCCCCAGCGGGAGCAAGAGACCCAGTACTTC. Its protein is CASSQAPQREQETQYF.